This T cell receptor beta chain derives from a study of T cell repertoires in cytomegalovirus infection. Background on the study: Recently identified HLA-C-restricted CMV epitopes were among the peptides used. Public TCR beta signature analysis indicated the presence of both CMV infection and matching HLA type. Whole-study findings and limits: Within the response measured ex vivo, HLA-C-restricted CMV-specific TCR beta clonotypes were dominant.

A word on this clonotype: Antigen: not known.

TCRdb processed the reads anew with MiXCR; each CDR3 protein has one entry. The sample includes some 700,000 distinct CDR3 sequences, roughly 33% of them seen just once. This clonotype was sampled from a human donor in good health (CMV status not recorded). Some clones in this sample may be carry-over from other donors' samples. The sequencing used cultured PBMCs, collected from culture after CMV antigen stimulation.

CDR3 region: CSARGPYTDTQYF. The DNA for the CDR3 is TGCAGTGCCCGGGGACCTTACACAGATACGCAGTATTTT. The rearrangement uses TRBV20-1 and TRBJ2-3, with D tentatively TRBD1 or TRBD2 (5 bases each). Trimming removed 6 bases at V and 2 bases at J, with 12 bases between. The CDR3 is made up of 13 amino acids. Germline V gene sequence: CDR1 DFQATT, CDR2 SNEGSKA (reference sequence).